Given below is one T cell receptor beta chain in context. Its antigen is unknown. Naive CD4+ cells were CD45RA-selected; the remaining cells were memory. This CDR3 contains 14 residues. Trimming removed 6 bases from V and 7 bases from J; junction bases left unmatched: 14. CDR1 and CDR2 (germline): SQVTM, ANQGSEA. This entry is derived from a study of shared clonotypes between healthy human individuals. Study details: Samples came from a couple of female and a few male donors aged 18 to 49.

The protocol was immunoSEQ multiplex PCR, while the TCRdb copy is restricted to in-frame clones and leaves out a portion. The table has over a million clones, about 96% seen once; the top ten hold about 1%. Findings and caveats of the study: Non-shared clonotypes had lower generation probabilities than those shared by all four donors. Specimens sampled were limited to blood, with tissue repertoires likely differing.

The sample taken for sequencing was naive CD4+ T cells sorted from blood. The subset here: CD45RA+ positively selected. This sequence originates from a man under 40 in good health. The genes are TRBV29-1 and TRBJ2-7, with 8 bases lining up with TRBD2. This CDR3 is CSVISGSGTFEQYF. Here the CDR3 DNA reads TGCAGCGTCATCAGTGGTAGCGGGACTTTTGAGCAGTACTTC.